The 20 T cell receptor beta chains below were found in one sample sequenced in a study of shared clonotypes between healthy human individuals (TCRdb year 2020). Libraries came from the immunoSEQ multiplex PCR assay. TCRdb holds this immuneACCESS table with in-frame rearrangements only. Some clones are missing; in checked studies, unresolved V genes explain under half, and the rest has no known cause. In all, the sample holds approximately 1,000,000 clones, and approximately 80% of those were seen once. The leading ten clones occupy 0.7% to 0.95% of the sample. Sequences were obtained from memory CD4+ T cells from PBMCs. The cell subset or site label, read with the paper, signifies: CD45RA-negative fraction. These TCRs come from a man aged 18 to 29 in good health. Some clones in this sample may be carry-over from other donors' samples.

The chain couples TRBV30 to TRBJ2-2, with no clear D. The CDR3 spans 11 residues. Germline CDR1 GTSNPN, CDR2 SVGIG (reference sequence). V was clipped by 2 bases and J by 6 bases, with 4 bases between them. The CDR3 loop reads CAWSSAGELFF. The CDR3 region has the DNA TGTGCCTGGAGTTCAGCCGGGGAGCTGTTTTTT.

The V gene is TRBV28, the J gene TRBJ1-3; 9 bases fit TRBD1. Trimming took 5 bases from V and 4 from J; bases not matched to a gene: 18. CDR1 and CDR2 (germline): MDHEN, SYDVKM. The CDR3 sequence is 19 residues long. CDR3 loop: CASSVVRGQGETRGNTIYF. The CDR3 DNA reads as TGTGCCAGCAGTGTAGTTAGGGGACAGGGCGAAACCAGAGGAAACACCATATATTTT.

The rearrangement joins TRBV29-1 to TRBJ2-5, with 15 bases lining up with TRBD2. V dropped 8 bases and J dropped 5; count of bases not matched to a gene: 15. In germline, CDR1 is SQVTM, CDR2 ANQGSEA. The CDR3 has 17 amino acids. The CDR3 bases are TGCAGCACATACGGAGGACTAGCGGGAGGGGAGGGGGAGACCCAGTACTTC. This sequence encodes CSTYGGLAGGEGETQYF.

The chain links TRBV5-4 to TRBJ2-3; D might be TRBD2 (5 bases). The V end was cut by 0 bases, the J end by 9 bases, with 20 bases between. The germline CDR1 and CDR2 sequences are SGHNT and YYREEE (reference sequence). The CDR3 loop spans 16 amino acids. The CDR3 DNA is TGTGCCAGCAGCTTGGCCTCGGGATCGGAGAAGGGAACGCAGTATTTT. It yields the protein CASSLASGSEKGTQYF.

A remark on this clone: Sequence at one end of the junction differs from germline and may be a read error. The J gene is TRBJ2-5, the V gene TRBV6-5; 10 nucleotides align to TRBD1. CDR1 and CDR2 from the germline V gene are MNHEY and SVGAGI. The CDR3 totals 13 residues. CDR3 sequence (DNA): TGTGCCTGCAGACAGGGGGCCCAAGAGACCCAGTACTTC. Its translation is CACRQGAQETQYF.

The chain couples TRBV5-5 to TRBJ2-7; D is possibly TRBD1 or TRBD2 (5 bases each). CDR1 is SGHKS and CDR2 is YYEKEE in the germline V gene (reference sequence). V lost 4 bases and J 4 bases, leaving 18 bases between the germline ends. This CDR3 is built from 15 residues. The CDR3 sequence: CASSPAGTAYYEQYF. CDR3 nucleotide sequence: TGTGCCAGCAGCCCCGCCGGGACGGCGTATTACGAGCAGTACTTC.

The CDR3 nucleotides read TGTGCCAGCAGCTCCATAGGGGGCTACAATGAGCAGTTCTTC. Translated: CASSSIGGYNEQFF. The rearrangement links TRBV11-3 to TRBJ2-1; the D gene is possibly TRBD1 (6 bases). The CDR3 loop spans 14 amino acids. Per the germline V gene, CDR1 is SGHNT and CDR2 is YENEEA. Trimming shortened V by 4 bases and J by 3 bases, and 10 bases separated the two germline ends.

The CDR3: CASRRVTGELFF. The CDR3 DNA follows: TGTGCCAGCCGAAGGGTCACCGGGGAGCTGTTTTTT. This chain links TRBV11-2 with TRBJ2-2; no clear D. V was cut by 8 bases and J by 4 bases, with 8 bases left in between. CDR3 size: 12 residues. The V gene's germline CDR1 is SGHAT and CDR2 FQNNGV.

V gene TRBV18 combines with J gene TRBJ2-1; TRBD1 might be the D (6 bases). In germline, CDR1 is KGHSH, CDR2 LQKENI. The length of the CDR3 is 16 residues. Trimming removed 2 bases from V and 0 bases from J, with 11 bases in between. CDR3 residues: CASSPSQGSSYNEQFF. The CDR3 DNA sequence: TGTGCCAGCTCACCATCTCAGGGGAGCTCCTACAATGAGCAGTTCTTC.

In this sample, this clone turned up a few times. J is TRBJ2-7 and V is TRBV5-4; D may be TRBD1 (5 bases). This CDR3 is built from 12 residues. The V gene's germline CDR1 is SGHNT and CDR2 YYREEE (reference sequence). With 2 bases removed from V and 5 bases from J, the gap between germline ends came to 8 bases. The chain's CDR3 is CASSLDSNEQYF. The DNA for the CDR3 is TGTGCCAGCAGCTTAGACAGCAACGAGCAGTACTTC.

This rearrangement joins TRBV29-1 to TRBJ1-3; TRBD1 matches 8 bases. CDR3 length: 13 residues. Losses at the gene ends were 4 bases for V and 4 bases for J; bases not matched to a gene: 3. From germline, CDR1 is SQVTM and CDR2 ANQGSEA. The CDR3 loop is CSVARTGGNTIYF. CDR3 coding DNA: TGCAGCGTTGCCCGGACAGGGGGAAACACCATATATTTT.

The rearrangement links TRBV27 to TRBJ2-7; no clear D gene. CDR1 and CDR2 (germline): MNHEY, SMNVEV (reference sequence). The CDR3 covers 13 residues. Trimming removed 0 bases at V and 3 bases at J, with 6 bases between. The CDR3 DNA reads TGTGCCAGCAGTTTATCGGGCGTCTACGAGCAGTACTTC. It translates to CASSLSGVYEQYF.

V usage is TRBV18 and J usage is TRBJ1-3, with D possibly being TRBD1 (5 bases). The germline V gene encodes CDR1 KGHSH and CDR2 LQKENI. The CDR3 consists of 17 residues. Trimming removed 1 base at V and 0 bases at J, with 13 bases between. The CDR3 DNA sequence: TGTGCCAGCTCACCACTAAGTCAGGGAAGCTCTGGAAACACCATATATTTT. It is translated as CASSPLSQGSSGNTIYF.

This chain uses TRBV4-2 with TRBJ2-3, with TRBD2 identical over 7 bases. The CDR3 length is 16 residues. J was trimmed by 2 bases and V by 4 bases; bases with no gene match: 9. Germline V CDR1 and CDR2: LGHNA, YNFKEQ. The CDR3 nucleotides are TGTGCCAGCAGCCCAAACCCGGGACTATACACAGATACGCAGTATTTT. Translation: CASSPNPGLYTDTQYF.

This clone was counted only a few times. The chain uses TRBV4-2 and TRBJ2-1; D gene unclear. Germline V gene data show CDR1 as LGHNA and CDR2 as YNFKEQ. This CDR3 has 12 residues. Trimming pared 4 bases from V and 8 bases from J, leaving 9 bases between. Here the CDR3 reads CASSPSIYEQFF. In DNA, the CDR3 is TGTGCCAGCAGCCCCTCAATCTATGAGCAGTTCTTC.

The chain links TRBV6-5 to TRBJ2-1, with D perhaps TRBD1 (7 bases). V lost 9 bases and J 10 bases, leaving 22 bases between the germline ends. CDR3 length equals 14 residues. Germline CDR1 is MNHEY and CDR2 is SVGAGI. DNA for the CDR3: TGTGCCAGTAACCGGGACAGCGGGCGGGGAGAGCAGTTCTTC. It encodes CASNRDSGRGEQFF.

This clone showed up just a few times. The chain combines TRBV19 with TRBJ2-3; 7 bases are a match to TRBD2. This CDR3 spans 15 amino acids. Germline CDR1 LNHDA, CDR2 SQIVND (reference sequence). Trimming took 5 bases from V and 4 from J; bases not matched to a gene: 9. The chain's CDR3 is CASSLGTTGADTQYF. The CDR3 DNA reads as TGTGCCAGTAGTCTCGGGACTACCGGAGCAGATACGCAGTATTTT.

This chain links TRBV27 with TRBJ2-3; 12 nucleotides align to TRBD2. The V segment lost 5 bases and the J segment 2 bases; nucleotides outside the gene matches: 5. Germline values: CDR1 MNHEY, CDR2 SMNVEV (reference sequence). The CDR3 contains 16 residues. The chain's CDR3 is CASSLRTSGDTDTQYF. The CDR3 bases are TGTGCCAGCAGTCTCCGGACTAGCGGGGACACAGATACGCAGTATTTT.

The V call is TRBV5-6, the J call TRBJ2-7; perhaps D is TRBD1 or TRBD2 (5 bases each). Germline V CDR1 and CDR2: SGHDT, YYEEEE. Trimming left V 0 bases short and J 6 bases short, with 16 bases between. The CDR3 is 15 residues long. The CDR3 here is CASSLVGVVTGEQYF. The DNA of the CDR3 is TGTGCCAGCAGCTTGGTGGGGGTAGTCACCGGCGAGCAGTACTTC.

About this clone itself: Other DNA sequences of this sample code for an identical CDR3. The chain joins TRBV30 to TRBJ2-1, with D hard to call. The germline V gene encodes CDR1 GTSNPN and CDR2 SVGIG (reference sequence). This CDR3 spans 11 amino acids. V was pared by 2 bases and J by 4 bases, with 3 bases between. This chain's CDR3 is CAWSPYNEQFF. As DNA, the CDR3 is TGTGCCTGGAGTCCATACAATGAGCAGTTCTTC. The whole variable domain, remainder taken from reference TRBV30 and TRBJ2-1, is SQTIHQWPATLVQPVGSPLSLECTVEGTSNPNLYWYRQAAGRGLQLLFYSVGIGQISSEVPQNLSASRPQDRQFILSSKKLLLSDSGFYLCAWSPYNEQFFGPGTRLTVL.